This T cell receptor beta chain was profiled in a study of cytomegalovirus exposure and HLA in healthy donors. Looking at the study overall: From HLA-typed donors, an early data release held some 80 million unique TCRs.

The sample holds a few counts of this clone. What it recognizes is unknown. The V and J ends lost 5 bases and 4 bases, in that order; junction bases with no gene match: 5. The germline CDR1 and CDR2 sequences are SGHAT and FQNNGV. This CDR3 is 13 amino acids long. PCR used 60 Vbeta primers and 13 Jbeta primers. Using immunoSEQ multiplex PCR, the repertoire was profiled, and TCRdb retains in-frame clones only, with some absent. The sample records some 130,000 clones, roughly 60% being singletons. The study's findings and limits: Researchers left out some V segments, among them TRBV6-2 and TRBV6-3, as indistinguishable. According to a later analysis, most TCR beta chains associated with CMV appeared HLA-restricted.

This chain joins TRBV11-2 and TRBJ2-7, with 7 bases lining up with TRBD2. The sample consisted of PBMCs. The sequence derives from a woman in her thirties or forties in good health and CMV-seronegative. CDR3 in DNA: TGTGCCAGCAGCCCCTATAGCGGGTACGAGCAGTACTTC. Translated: CASSPYSGYEQYF.